Shown below are 23 T cell receptor beta chains from a single sample sequenced in a study of response to subunit inactivated influenza vaccine. A single record per CDR3 protein comes from TCRdb applying MiXCR to the RT-PCR reads. Of around 520,000 distinct CDR3 sequences in the sample, about 25% were seen once. The sequenced sample was CD4+ T cells sorted from PBMCs, obtained around 5 days after vaccination. Receptors were obtained from a man aged 50 to 59 who received an inactivated influenza vaccine.

The J gene is TRBJ2-7, the V gene TRBV4-2; D uncertain. Germline lookup yields CDR1 LGHNA and CDR2 YNFKEQ. V was cut by 4 bases and J by 2 bases, with 21 bases left in between. The CDR3 extends over 17 amino acids. DNA for the CDR3: TGTGCCAGCAGCCCCTCATTAAACACGGCGACCCCCTACGAGCAGTACTTC. Translated: CASSPSLNTATPYEQYF.

Only a few counts were recorded for this clonotype. V and J are TRBV4-3 and TRBJ2-7; D is uncertain. This CDR3 comprises 15 residues. Germline CDR1 and CDR2: LGHNA and YSLEER. The V gene lost 0 bases and the J gene lost 0 bases, with 9 bases spanning the gap. CDR3 sequence reads: CASSQETRHSYEQYF. The CDR3 bases are TGCGCCAGCAGCCAAGAGACACGACACTCCTACGAGCAGTACTTC.

This clonotype occurred a few times. The V gene is TRBV12-3 or TRBV12-4, the J gene TRBJ1-5, with TRBD1 identical over 7 bases. J gave up 11 bases and V 3 bases, and 10 bases lay outside the gene matches. The CDR3 consists of 14 residues. The chain's CDR3 is CASSLGQRASAQHF. CDR3 DNA sequence: TGTGCCAGCAGTTTGGGACAGAGGGCATCGGCCCAGCATTTT.

The chain couples TRBV5-1 to TRBJ2-7; D gene unclear. The CDR3 spans 11 residues. Trimming removed 4 bases from V and 7 bases from J, with 9 bases in between. Germline CDR1 SGHRS, CDR2 YFSETQ. CDR3 residues: CASSAAREQYF. The DNA of the CDR3 is TGCGCCAGCAGCGCGGCTAGGGAGCAGTACTTC.

This clonotype has only a few counts. The chain employs TRBV10-3 and TRBJ2-1, with D possibly matching TRBD2 (6 bases). The CDR3 sequence is 15 residues long. Trimming left V 8 bases short and J 0 bases short, with 14 bases between. Germline V CDR1 and CDR2: ENHRY, SYGVKD. This CDR3 reads CAIHSGSSSYNEQFF. CDR3 bases: TGTGCCATCCATTCCGGGAGCAGCTCCTACAATGAGCAGTTCTTC.

The chain has TRBV7-9 and TRBJ2-1; the match to TRBD2 covers 7 bases. Germline V gene lookup returns CDR1 SEHNR and CDR2 FQNEAQ (reference sequence). Trimming at V came to 6 bases and at J to 0 bases, leaving 8 bases not matched to a gene. The CDR3 runs to 16 residues. The CDR3, as DNA: TGTGCCAGCAGTCGGATTAGCGGGTTCTCCTACAATGAGCAGTTCTTC. Protein product: CASSRISGFSYNEQFF.

This chain uses TRBV20-1 with TRBJ2-1; TRBD2 matches 7 bases. Germline CDR1 reads DFQATT; CDR2 reads SNEGSKA (reference sequence). The CDR3 covers 14 residues. V was clipped by 3 bases and J by 8 bases; unmatched bases: 10. CDR3 sequence: CSASGGVYGDEQFF. As DNA, the CDR3 is TGCAGTGCTAGTGGGGGGGTGTATGGCGATGAGCAGTTCTTC.

The chain employs TRBV15 and TRBJ2-7; 9 bases fit TRBD1. Germline CDR1 is LNHNV and CDR2 is YYDKDF (reference sequence). The J segment lost 3 bases and the V segment lost 3 bases, leaving 9 bases of the junction unmatched. The CDR3 has 16 residues. CDR3 bases: TGTGCCACCAGCAGCCGCCGGGACAGGGTAAGCTACGAGCAGTACTTC. Translating it yields CATSSRRDRVSYEQYF.

In this sample, this clonotype turned up a few times. The V gene is TRBV9, the J gene TRBJ1-1, with TRBD1 matching 7 bases. Germline CDR1 SGDLS, CDR2 YYNGEE. V shed 3 bases and J 0 bases; nucleotides not matched to a gene: 5. This CDR3 has 15 residues. The CDR3 is CASSETTGMNTEAFF. CDR3 DNA: TGTGCCAGCAGCGAAACGACAGGGATGAACACTGAAGCTTTCTTT.

This clonotype occurred a few times. The chain uses TRBV27 and TRBJ2-5, with D tentatively TRBD2 (5 bases). V was trimmed by 6 bases and J by 5 bases, leaving 16 bases between them. The length of the CDR3 is 14 residues. Germline V gene sequence: CDR1 MNHEY, CDR2 SMNVEV (reference sequence). CDR3 protein: CASSPDLPGETQYF. DNA for the CDR3: TGTGCCAGCAGCCCAGACCTCCCGGGGGAGACCCAGTACTTC.

This clonotype was counted a few times. The chain combines TRBV6-1 with TRBJ2-4, with 7 bases aligning to TRBD1. Losses at the gene ends were 8 bases for V and 11 bases for J; bases not matched to a gene: 9. There are 12 residues in the CDR3. Germline loops: CDR1 MNHNS, CDR2 SASEGT. CDR3 sequence reads: CASGDSRMVQYF. The DNA of the CDR3 is TGTGCCAGCGGGGACAGCCGGATGGTTCAGTACTTC.

This chain uses TRBV5-1 with TRBJ2-1; 7 nucleotides agree with TRBD2. The CDR3 extends over 13 amino acids. Germline assignment: CDR1 SGHRS and CDR2 YFSETQ. V lost 4 bases to trimming and J lost 8 bases; unmatched junction nucleotides: 6. CDR3 sequence (DNA): TGCGCCAGCAGCATAGGACTAGACTATGAGCAGTTCTTC. Its protein product is CASSIGLDYEQFF.

The rearrangement joins TRBV7-2 to TRBJ2-5, with 7 bases that match TRBD1. V shed 5 bases and J 1 base; nucleotides not matched to a gene: 7. CDR3 length: 15 amino acids. Per germline, CDR1 SGHTA and CDR2 FQGNSA. The CDR3 region has the DNA TGTGCCAGCAGCACACAGGGGAACGTCCAAGAGACCCAGTACTTC. Protein product: CASSTQGNVQETQYF.

The chain couples TRBV7-9 to TRBJ2-3, with D unclear. Germline CDR1 and CDR2: SEHNR and FQNEAQ (reference sequence). V was shortened by 3 bases and J by 1 base, with 8 bases between the two germline ends. The CDR3 runs to 14 residues. CDR3 loop: CASSFVEGTDTQYF. The CDR3 DNA reads as TGTGCCAGCAGCTTTGTGGAAGGCACAGATACGCAGTATTTT.

The chain uses TRBV5-1 and TRBJ2-3, with D possibly TRBD2 on 5 matching bases. Germline-derived CDR1 and CDR2 are SGHRS and YFSETQ. V was trimmed by 0 bases and J by 2 bases, leaving 10 bases between them. The CDR3 spans 15 residues. The CDR3 is CASSLALAPTDTQYF. The DNA of the CDR3 is TGCGCCAGCAGCTTGGCTCTAGCCCCCACAGATACGCAGTATTTT.

The rearrangement joins TRBV7-6 to TRBJ1-2; D unresolved. Germline V gene lookup returns CDR1 SGHVS and CDR2 FNYEAQ. This CDR3 is built from 15 residues. Trimming removed 5 bases from V and 0 bases from J, with 13 bases in between. The CDR3 nucleotides read TGTGCCAGCAGCCCTATAGACATAGCTAACTATGGCTACACCTTC. Residues: CASSPIDIANYGYTF.

The chain joins TRBV9 to TRBJ1-6, with 9 positions matching TRBD1. Trimming cost V 5 bases and J 6 bases; bases outside gene matches: 3. Germline V gene sequence: CDR1 SGDLS, CDR2 YYNGEE. This CDR3 is 14 amino acids long. In DNA, the CDR3 is TGTGCCAGCAGAGGACAGGGGACTAATTCACCCCTCCACTTT. As protein: CASRGQGTNSPLHF.

The J gene is TRBJ2-3, the V gene TRBV10-3; D remains unclear. V was shortened by 4 bases and J by 3 bases, with 11 bases between the two germline ends. The CDR3 is 14 residues long. CDR1 is ENHRY, CDR2 SYGVKD, per germline. The CDR3 reads CAISGAPFTDTQYF. The CDR3 DNA is TGTGCCATCAGTGGGGCTCCGTTTACAGATACGCAGTATTTT.

This clonotype appeared a few times. This chain links TRBV28 with TRBJ2-1; TRBD2 agrees at 8 bases. Germline CDR1 and CDR2: MDHEN and SYDVKM. The CDR3 runs 18 residues. V lost 4 bases to trimming and J lost 1 base; unmatched junction nucleotides: 12. The CDR3 DNA is TGTGCCAGCAGTTCCCACGGCGGGGGGCTTAGGTCCTACAATGAGCAGTTCTTC. Translated, it gives CASSSHGGGLRSYNEQFF. Together with reference TRBV28 and TRBJ2-1, the CDR3 gives the full variable domain: DVKVTQSSRYLVKRTGEKVFLECVQDMDHENMFWYRQDPGLGLRLIYFSYDVKMKEKGDIPEGYSVSREKKERFSLILESASTNQTSMYLCASSSHGGGLRSYNEQFFGPGTRLTVL.

This clonotype was counted a few times. The chain links TRBV7-6 to TRBJ2-6; D unclear. This CDR3 region has 14 residues. The V end lost 4 bases, the J end lost 0 bases, and 4 bases lay between the germline ends. Germline V gives CDR1 SGHVS, CDR2 FNYEAQ. In DNA form, the CDR3 reads TGTGCCAGCAGCTCTAACTCTGGGGCCAACGTCCTGACTTTC. Translation: CASSSNSGANVLTF.

This clonotype has at least ten counts. This rearrangement joins TRBV12-3 or TRBV12-4 to TRBJ2-5; TRBD1 might be the D (6 bases). The CDR3 has 14 amino acids. Trimming shortened V by 2 bases and J by 5 bases, and 12 bases separated the two germline ends. The CDR3 spells CASSLRRQAETQYF. In DNA, the CDR3 is TGTGCCAGCAGTTTAAGAAGACAGGCCGAGACCCAGTACTTC.

V and J are TRBV14 and TRBJ2-1; TRBD1 agrees at 9 bases. V was clipped by 3 bases and J by 12 bases; unmatched bases: 6. The CDR3 contains 13 residues. Germline CDR1 is SGHDN and CDR2 is FVKESK. The CDR3 nucleotides read TGTGCCAGCAGCCAGACTGGGACAGGGTTGCAGTTCTTC. Translated: CASSQTGTGLQFF. The entire variable domain, with the rest obtained from reference TRBV14 and TRBJ2-1, is as follows: EAGVTQFPSHSVIEKGQTVTLRCDPISGHDNLYWYRRVMGKEIKFLLHFVKESKQDESGMPNNRFLAERTGGTYSTLKVQPAELEDSGVYFCASSQTGTGLQFFGPGTRLTVL.

The genes are TRBV7-6 and TRBJ2-3; 9 bases fit TRBD2. From germline, CDR1 is SGHVS and CDR2 FNYEAQ. V lost 1 base, J lost 1 base, and 6 bases stayed unmatched. The length of the CDR3 is 17 residues. The DNA for the CDR3 is TGTGCCAGCAGCTTAGTATTCGGCGGGGGGGGCACAGATACGCAGTATTTT. This codes for CASSLVFGGGGTDTQYF.